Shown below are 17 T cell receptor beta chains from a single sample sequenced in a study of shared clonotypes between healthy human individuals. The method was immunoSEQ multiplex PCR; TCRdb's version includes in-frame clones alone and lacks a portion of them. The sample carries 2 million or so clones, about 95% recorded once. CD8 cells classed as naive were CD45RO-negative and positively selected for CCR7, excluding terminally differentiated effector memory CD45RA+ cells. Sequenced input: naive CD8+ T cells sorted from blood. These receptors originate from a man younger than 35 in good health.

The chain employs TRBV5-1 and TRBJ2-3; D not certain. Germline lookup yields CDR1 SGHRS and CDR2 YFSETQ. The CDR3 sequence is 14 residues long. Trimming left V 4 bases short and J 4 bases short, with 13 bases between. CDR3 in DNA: TGCGCCAGCAGCCCGGACGGAGATCCAGATACGCAGTATTTT. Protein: CASSPDGDPDTQYF.

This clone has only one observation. The CDR3 coding sequence is TGCGCCAGCAGCCAAGTATCCAGCGGGGGAGTGGAGCAGTACTTC. Protein product: CASSQVSSGGVEQYF. The chain is built from TRBV4-1 and TRBJ2-7; 8 bases are shared with TRBD2. Germline values: CDR1 MGHRA, CDR2 YSYEKL. The CDR3 totals 15 residues. J lost 7 bases, V lost 1 base, and 9 bases had no gene match.

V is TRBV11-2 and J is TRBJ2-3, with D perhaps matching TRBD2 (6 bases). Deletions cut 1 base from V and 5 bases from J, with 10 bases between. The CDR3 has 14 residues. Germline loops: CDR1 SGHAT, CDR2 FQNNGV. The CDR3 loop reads CASSLAGVGDTQYF. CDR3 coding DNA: TGTGCCAGCAGCTTAGCGGGAGTGGGAGATACGCAGTATTTT.

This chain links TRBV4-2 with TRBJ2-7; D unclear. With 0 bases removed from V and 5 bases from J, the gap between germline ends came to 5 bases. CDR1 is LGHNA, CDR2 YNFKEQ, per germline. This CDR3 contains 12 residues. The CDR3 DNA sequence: TGTGCCAGCAGCCAAGATGGCGACGAGCAGTACTTC. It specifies CASSQDGDEQYF.

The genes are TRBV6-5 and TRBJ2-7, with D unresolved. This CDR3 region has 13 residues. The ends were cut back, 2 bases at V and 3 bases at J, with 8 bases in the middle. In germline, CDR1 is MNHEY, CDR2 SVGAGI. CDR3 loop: CASSYGVYYEQYF. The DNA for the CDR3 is TGTGCCAGCAGTTACGGCGTTTACTACGAGCAGTACTTC.

CDR3 region: CASSLEGRDEQYF. The CDR3, as DNA: TGTGCCAGCAGCTTAGAGGGCAGGGACGAGCAGTACTTC. The chain has TRBV7-8 and TRBJ2-7; possibly TRBD1 for D (5 bases). Trimming shortened V by 1 base and J by 5 bases, and 9 bases separated the two germline ends. CDR1 is SGHVS and CDR2 is FQNEAQ in the germline V gene. This CDR3 spans 13 amino acids.

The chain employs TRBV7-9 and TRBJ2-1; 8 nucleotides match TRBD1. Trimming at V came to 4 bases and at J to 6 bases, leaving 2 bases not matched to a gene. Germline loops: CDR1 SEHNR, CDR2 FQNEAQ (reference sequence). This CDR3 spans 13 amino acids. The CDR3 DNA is TGTGCCAGCAGCTACACAGGGGGCAATGAGCAGTTCTTC. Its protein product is CASSYTGGNEQFF.

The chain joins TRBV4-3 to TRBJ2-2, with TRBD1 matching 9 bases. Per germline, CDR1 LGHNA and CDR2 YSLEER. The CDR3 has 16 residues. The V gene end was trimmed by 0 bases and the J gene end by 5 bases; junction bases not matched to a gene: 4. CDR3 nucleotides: TGCGCCAGCAGCCAAGATAAGGGACAGGGTACCGGGGAGCTGTTTTTT. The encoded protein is CASSQDKGQGTGELFF.

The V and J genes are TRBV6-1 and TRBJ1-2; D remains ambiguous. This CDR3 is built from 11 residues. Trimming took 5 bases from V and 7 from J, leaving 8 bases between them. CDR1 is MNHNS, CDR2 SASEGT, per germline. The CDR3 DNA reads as TGTGCCAGCAGTTACCCGGGTGGCTACACCTTC. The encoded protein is CASSYPGGYTF.

CDR3 residues: CASSLGGTAGEQYF. For the CDR3, the DNA is TGCGCCAGCAGCTTGGGCGGGACAGCGGGCGAGCAGTACTTC. The chain couples TRBV5-1 to TRBJ2-7; D possibly corresponds to TRBD1 (7 bases). The germline CDR1 and CDR2 sequences are SGHRS and YFSETQ. The CDR3 totals 14 residues. V lost 0 bases and J 6 bases, leaving 13 bases between the germline ends. The full variable domain, completed using reference TRBV5-1 and TRBJ2-7, is KAGVTQTPRYLIKTRGQQVTLSCSPISGHRSVSWYQQTPGQGLQFLFEYFSETQRNKGNFPGRFSGRQFSNSRSEMNVSTLELGDSALYLCASSLGGTAGEQYFGPGTRLTVT.

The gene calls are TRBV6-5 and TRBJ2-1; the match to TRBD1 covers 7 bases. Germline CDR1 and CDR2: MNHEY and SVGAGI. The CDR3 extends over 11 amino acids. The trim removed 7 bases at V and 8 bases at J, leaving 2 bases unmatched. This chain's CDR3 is CASKGGDEQFF. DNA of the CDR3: TGTGCCAGCAAAGGGGGCGATGAGCAGTTCTTC.

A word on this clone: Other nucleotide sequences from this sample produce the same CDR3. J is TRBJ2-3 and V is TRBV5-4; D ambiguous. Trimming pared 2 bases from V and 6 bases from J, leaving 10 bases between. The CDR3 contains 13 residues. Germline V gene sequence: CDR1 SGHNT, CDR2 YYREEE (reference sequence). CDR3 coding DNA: TGTGCCAGCAGCTTTTCGGGCGCCGATACGCAGTATTTT. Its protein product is CASSFSGADTQYF. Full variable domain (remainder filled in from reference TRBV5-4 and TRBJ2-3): ETGVTQSPTHLIKTRGQQVTLRCSSQSGHNTVSWYQQALGQGPQFIFQYYREEENGRGNFPPRFSGLQFPNYSSELNVNALELDDSALYLCASSFSGADTQYFGPGTRLTVL.

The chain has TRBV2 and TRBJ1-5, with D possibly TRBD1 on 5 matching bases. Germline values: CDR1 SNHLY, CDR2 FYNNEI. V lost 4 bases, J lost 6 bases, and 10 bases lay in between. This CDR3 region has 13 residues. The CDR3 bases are TGTGCCAGCAGTGCGACGGGGGGTCAGCCCCAGCATTTT. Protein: CASSATGGQPQHF.

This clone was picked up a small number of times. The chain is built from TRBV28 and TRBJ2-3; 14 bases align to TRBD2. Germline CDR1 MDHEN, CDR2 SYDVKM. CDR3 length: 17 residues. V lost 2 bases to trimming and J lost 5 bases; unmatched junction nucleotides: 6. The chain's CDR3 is CASSLTRTSGRIDTQYF. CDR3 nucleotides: TGTGCCAGCAGTTTAACCCGGACTAGCGGGAGGATAGATACGCAGTATTTT.

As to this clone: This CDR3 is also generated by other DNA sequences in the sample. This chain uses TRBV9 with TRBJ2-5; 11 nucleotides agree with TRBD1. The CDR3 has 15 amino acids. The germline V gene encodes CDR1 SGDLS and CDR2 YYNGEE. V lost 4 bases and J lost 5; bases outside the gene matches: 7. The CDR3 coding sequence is TGTGCCAGCAGCCCCGGACAGGGGGCGGGTGAGACCCAGTACTTC. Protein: CASSPGQGAGETQYF.

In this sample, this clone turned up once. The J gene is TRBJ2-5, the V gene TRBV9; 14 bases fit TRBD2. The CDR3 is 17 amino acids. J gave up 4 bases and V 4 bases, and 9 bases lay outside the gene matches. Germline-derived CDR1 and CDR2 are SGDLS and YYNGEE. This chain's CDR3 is CASSSTTSGGATETQYF. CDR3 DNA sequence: TGTGCCAGCAGCTCCACGACTAGCGGGGGGGCCACAGAGACCCAGTACTTC.

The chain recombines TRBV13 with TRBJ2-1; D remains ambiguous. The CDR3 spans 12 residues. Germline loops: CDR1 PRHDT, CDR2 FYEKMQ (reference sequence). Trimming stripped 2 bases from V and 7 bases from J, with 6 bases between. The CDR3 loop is CASSLSVNEQFF. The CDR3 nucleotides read TGTGCCAGCAGCTTATCCGTGAATGAGCAGTTCTTC.